This TCR beta chain was sequenced for a study of cytomegalovirus exposure and HLA in healthy donors (dated by TCRdb to about 2017). Background on the whole study: An earlier analysis of some 600 of the donors reported over 250 Gb of sequence data and about 120 million unique TCR beta sequences obtained from roughly 180 million T cells. Roughly 300 gigabases of sequencing data and tens of millions of unique TCR sequences were included in an early release covering several hundred HLA-typed donors. Of the 300 to 450 genotyped donors, 65% to 90% were placed in the genetic ancestry cluster associated with self-reported Caucasian donors. The study aimed to test whether cataloging public T cell receptors could reveal signatures of past pathogen exposure. Using immunosequencing, the study profiled T cell repertoires from fewer than 700 subjects and related those repertoires to cytomegalovirus serostatus. In addition to the first cohort of 500 to 850 subjects, a separate validation cohort of 120 different subjects was used. To predict cytomegalovirus infection status, the study brought together high-throughput TCR immunosequencing, statistical association of individual TCRs with disease status, and machine learning. To study patterns of TCR occurrence, a later analysis re-analyzed previously published TCR beta repertoires from around 700 donors and added high-resolution HLA genotyping. The later analysis used no new phenotypic data to find candidate immune exposures, relying instead on TCR beta sequences and their occurrence across donors. An earlier analysis of 500 to 750 of the donors applied high-throughput TCR beta sequencing to assess whether each TCR beta V gene segment acted as functional or pseudogenic. Donor age, sex, ethnicity and CMV serostatus were compiled together with the repertoire data. Genome-wide SNP genotypes for about 65% of the roughly 670 donors were used in a later genetic analysis, which treated that subset as a discovery cohort. Every discovery cohort repertoire had been produced on one sequencing platform. Class I and class II HLA loci were covered by the typing at four-digit resolution. Typing coverage varied by locus: roughly 620-640 donors for A, B, C, DRB1 and DQB1; approximately 520 for DQA1; approximately 610 for DPA1; 450 to 480 for DPB1. Roughly 5 DR-DQ haplotypes were handled as single units for association and clustering, since linkage in the cohort was strong. Among under 450 genotyped donors of the cohort, an average of about 240,000 unique TCR beta nucleotide sequences were sequenced per donor, around 18% of them non-productive. Broad study findings and their caveats: Immune exposure information for the cohort was limited to CMV serostatus. Because the 87-base-pair reads could not distinguish some IMGT-functional V segments, including TRBV6-2 and TRBV6-3, those segments were excluded. Across donors, most TCR sequences were observed very rarely, whereas some public TCRs were present in many individuals. Three of the identified cytomegalovirus-associated TCR beta chains were confirmed in vitro to be specific for cytomegalovirus antigens. Compared with the approximately 720-donor mean, donors in an Asian-associated ancestry cluster had fewer N-insertions in productive TCRs, according to a later genetic analysis. Presence/absence analyses assumed roughly uniform sequencing depth across donors, an assumption that may not hold. The authors suggested that the approach could potentially be generalized to other disease states and immunological phenotypes. The study gave a list of under 200 TCR beta chains associated with cytomegalovirus. According to a later analysis, TCR association rates differed among HLA loci, with DRB1 alleles showing the most associated TCRs and HLA-C alleles showing the fewest. Specific HLA alleles were associated with 15,000 to 20,000 TCR beta sequences at a false discovery rate of 0.05 in a later analysis. When HLA alleles, especially DR and DQ, strongly co-occurred, attributing TCR associations to individual alleles was difficult. In an earlier analysis of about 550 of the donors, most TCR beta V segments were observed in productive rearrangements about 90% or about 30% of the time, broadly matching IMGT annotations. A further reported finding was that TCR beta sequences accurately predicted the HLA-A and HLA-B alleles for most subjects in the first cohort. Linkage disequilibrium might explain the correlated functional status among segregating V segments, but an unknown experimental factor could not be ruled out. Several of the top co-occurrence clusters appeared to be linked to parvovirus B19, influenza, CMV and Epstein-Barr virus, according to a later analysis. According to a later analysis, most CMV-associated TCR beta chains appeared to be HLA-restricted, and the HLA associations seemed to be driven largely by CMV exposure. Because counts were too low, roughly 16 rarely observed V segments, including chromosome 9 orphons, were excluded from the earlier analysis of several hundred of the donors. A cluster of highly shared sequence variants was judged likely to be a technical artifact of the sequencing pipeline. Cytomegalovirus status was reported to be diagnosed by the classifier with high specificity and sensitivity in both the original and validation cohorts. In this cohort, only TCR beta chains were sequenced, and detectable features were limited by the absence of alpha or paired-chain data. An association between a missense DCLRE1C variant and V-gene and J-gene trimming of TCR beta chains was found in a later genetic analysis and replicated in an independent cohort. A later analysis found that HLA-associated TCR beta chains were more clonally expanded and had lower generation probabilities than equally common non-associated chains. Because some donors lacked HLA typing at each locus, the association tests relied only on the typed subset.

Library method: the immunoSEQ multiplex PCR assay. For the multiplex PCR, a mixture combining 60 forward primers for TCR Vbeta segments and 13 reverse primers for TCR Jbeta segments was used. A multiplex PCR assay on genomic DNA amplified the CDR3 region of rearranged TCR beta genes. The amplified TCR beta libraries were sequenced on the Illumina HiSeq System as 87-base-pair reads. As for how the authors treated the data: A later analysis tallied roughly 76 million unique TCR beta chains across the roughly 610 repertoires, and approximately 11 million of those chains were shared by two or more donors. To remove PCR and sequencing errors, raw reads were error-corrected and collapsed into unique sequences using a nearest-neighbor algorithm that merged closely related sequences. Alignment of CDR3 sequences to IMGT reference sequences was used to assign V, D and J gene segments. For a sequence to be retained, at least a six-nucleotide match to both a V gene segment and a J gene segment was required. Rearrangements were called productive when the CDR3 lacked stop codons and stayed in frame with V and J; all others were non-productive. Following IMGT convention, CDR3 was defined as the stretch from the second conserved V-encoded cysteine up to the conserved J-encoded phenylalanine. Sequences without an unambiguous match to a single V gene segment were excluded from the earlier analysis of almost 600 of the donors. In an earlier analysis of around 600 of the donors, V segments were called functional above 56.7% productive rearrangements and were called segregating when the between-donor standard deviation exceeded 5%. To diagnose cytomegalovirus status from the catalog of TCR beta chain sequences, a statistical classification framework was built. A later analysis assigned V and J genes by comparing TCR nucleotide sequences with IMGT/GENE-DB human TR gene sequences. In a later analysis, CDR3 sequences and most-parsimonious VDJ recombination scenarios were assigned using the TCRdist pipeline. A later analysis defined each TCR beta chain by its CDR3 amino acid sequence plus V-gene family, and excluded reads lacking a unique V-gene family. To address suspected cross-contamination and a sequencing artifact, a later analysis removed 550 to 750 highly shared, low-generation-probability nucleotide sequences. In a later analysis, a clonal expansion index for each public chain was calculated from normalized within-repertoire ranks of inferred template counts. In a later analysis, generation probabilities were computed with a VDJ recombination model fitted to out-of-frame rearrangements, and the resulting probabilities were checked against IGoR. Hypergeometric tests were used in a later analysis to score TCR-TCR, TCR-HLA and TCR-CMV co-occurrence, with a repertoire-size bias correction applied to the TCR pairs. In a later analysis, false discovery rates were estimated by permuting HLA or CMV assignments 20 times. In a later analysis, co-occurring TCRs were grouped using DBSCAN, with TCRdist sequence similarity added in when clustering inside HLA-allele-positive subsets. Repertoires with fewer than 30,000 or more than 120,000 public chains were left out of co-occurrence clustering, as were a handful of repertoires with anomalous nucleotide sharing. Sourced from immuneACCESS, this table was stored by TCRdb with only in-frame sequences that have V and J called. A share of the clones is absent; for the studies checked, an unresolved V gene accounts for under half, and the remainder has no known explanation. The V and J calls and clone size are taken from that table; D and trimming were inferred from the DNA. The sample contains approximately 130,000 clones, nearly 80% of them found a single time. Together, the top ten hold just under 6.5% of the sample.

Turning to this clone: Its antigen is not yet known. Nothing much larger sits one base from this clone, and base qualities are not available.

The cohort was made up of approximately 700 healthy bone marrow donors. Cohort members were all nominally healthy when sampled, although unrecorded immune exposures were likely present. The donor tested CMV seronegative, placing the donor among the 350 or so seronegative members of the cohort. Each donor provided a peripheral blood sample, and peripheral blood mononuclear cells were used for TCR beta sequencing. The Qiagen DNeasy Blood Extraction Kit was used to extract genomic DNA from the blood cell samples. Counted from cysteine to phenylalanine, this CDR3 has 19 amino acids. Only CDR3 DNA is held: 57 bases, read in frame from base 1. The V end loses 2 bases and the J end loses 3 bases, and a stretch of 22 bases separates them. The germline V gene supplies CDR1 LGHNA and CDR2 YNFKEQ.

The sample comprised PBMCs. The TCR comes from a woman aged 40 to 49 in good health and CMV-seronegative. The chain couples TRBV4-2 to TRBJ2-2; a tentative D match to TRBD1 spans 7 bases. CDR3 region: CASSQIRDSLARDTGELFF. DNA sequence: TGTGCCAGCAGCCAAATCCGGGACAGCCTAGCGAGAGACACCGGGGAGCTGTTTTTT.